One sample yielded the 6 T cell receptor beta chains listed below, sequenced in a study of CD8+ T cells in alopecia areata. Treatment given: oral pan-JAK inhibitor, 5-10 mg twice daily. Extracted from the samples, RNA was reverse transcribed into cDNA to serve as the sequencing template. Libraries were prepared by immunoSEQ multiplex PCR; TCRdb keeps only in-frame clonotypes and omits some of them. The table records under 150,000 clones, 61% of them present only once. The source material was CD4+ T cells sorted from blood, sampled at week 4, from a patient treated with tofacitinib. The receptors stem from a human donor with alopecia areata.

This chain uses TRBV4-1 with TRBJ1-1; 12 bases fit TRBD1. CDR1 is MGHRA and CDR2 is YSYEKL in the germline V gene. J gave up 11 bases and V 2 bases, and 6 bases lay outside the gene matches. There are 14 residues in the CDR3. CDR3 residues: CASSQLGQGARAFF. The CDR3 nucleotides read TGCGCCAGCAGCCAACTGGGACAGGGGGCGCGTGCTTTCTTT.

J is TRBJ2-5 and V is TRBV19; TRBD1 or TRBD2 may be the D gene (5 bases each). Per germline, CDR1 LNHDA and CDR2 SQIVND (reference sequence). The CDR3 loop spans 12 amino acids. Trimming stripped 11 bases from V and 5 bases from J, with 15 bases between. The CDR3 DNA follows: TGTGCCTCCACGAGAGGGGACGAGACCCAGTACTTC. Protein: CASTRGDETQYF.

J is TRBJ2-7 and V is TRBV11-2, with D unclear. The CDR3 loop spans 10 amino acids. V lost 3 bases and J lost 4, with 1 base in between. In germline, CDR1 is SGHAT, CDR2 FQNNGV. The CDR3 DNA reads as TGTGCCAGCAGCTTTTACGAGCAGTACTTC. Residues: CASSFYEQYF.

This chain uses TRBV29-1 with TRBJ2-1, with 8 nucleotides matching TRBD2. J was trimmed by 2 bases and V by 4 bases; bases with no gene match: 7. This CDR3 is 15 amino acids long. The germline gives CDR1 SQVTM, CDR2 ANQGSEA. The CDR3 here is CSVGVSGTTYNEQFF. The CDR3 bases are TGCAGCGTTGGAGTTAGCGGGACTACCTACAATGAGCAGTTCTTC.

This clone has more than one count but fewer than ten. This sequence joins TRBV9 and TRBJ2-7, with 8 bases matching TRBD1. The junction had 6 bases not matched to a gene; V was cut back by 4 bases and J by 0 bases. The germline V gene has CDR1 SGDLS and CDR2 YYNGEE. The CDR3 covers 15 residues. CDR3 nucleotide sequence: TGTGCCAGCAGCCAACAGGGGGGCGCCTCCTACGAGCAGTACTTC. Amino acids: CASSQQGGASYEQYF.

The chain links TRBV10-3 to TRBJ2-1; 9 bases agree with TRBD1. This CDR3 region has 16 residues. CDR1 and CDR2 (germline): ENHRY, SYGVKD. Trimming took 4 bases from V and 3 from J; bases not matched to a gene: 7. The CDR3 protein is CAISGTGATYYNEQFF. In DNA form, the CDR3 reads TGTGCCATCAGTGGGACAGGGGCGACGTACTACAATGAGCAGTTCTTC.